This TCR beta chain emerged from a study of CD8 T cells in Susac syndrome. V shed 5 bases and J shed 2 bases, with 21 bases lying between them. The CDR3 covers 17 residues. Germline V gene data show CDR1 as LGHDT and CDR2 as YNNKEL (reference sequence). RNA amounts of about 0.5 to 1 ug underwent reverse transcription with random hexamers. Using its own MiXCR run on the immunoSEQ multiplex PCR reads, TCRdb lists one record per CDR3 protein. The table shows over 95,000 distinct CDR3 sequences, with 85% to 95% occurring only once. Sequencing targeted TCR beta in blood CD8+ and CD4+ T cells. Healthy donors constituted the control group, matched for age and sex.

The sample was CD8+ T cells from PBMCs. The V gene is TRBV3-1, the J gene TRBJ1-2; D unresolved. The receptor was isolated from a human donor in good health. The CDR3 DNA reads TGTGCCAGCAGCGGGATGGCAGCCACCTTACGGAACTATGGCTACACCTTC. It codes for CASSGMAATLRNYGYTF.